The T cell receptor beta chain under discussion was sequenced for a study of CD8 T cells in Susac syndrome. With random hexamers, reverse transcription was performed on 0.5 to 1 ug of RNA. An immunoSEQ multiplex PCR amplified TCR beta CDR3 over 54 Vbeta and 13 Jbeta. TCRdb passed the immunoSEQ multiplex PCR reads through MiXCR, listing each CDR3 protein once. The repertoire holds 110,000 or so distinct CDR3 sequences, with about 93% as singletons. This clonotype showed up just once. Sequencing of TCR beta, carried out with a high-throughput approach, was applied to CD8+ and CD4+ T cells from the blood. Age- and sex-matched healthy donors served as the control group. TEMRA cells were FACS-enriched, while CD8+ and CD4+ T cells were negatively isolated. Material: CD4+ T cells from PBMCs. The TCR originated in a human donor in good health.

Here the CDR3 reads CASTRRGEKDTEAFF. The CDR3 DNA is TGCGCCAGTACGCGACGGGGGGAAAAGGACACTGAAGCTTTCTTT. The rearrangement uses TRBV5-1 and TRBJ1-1; TRBD1 might be the D (5 bases). The V gene's germline CDR1 is SGHRS and CDR2 YFSETQ. The CDR3 runs to 15 residues. V was clipped by 8 bases and J by 3 bases, with 20 bases between them.